This T cell receptor (beta chain) was found in a study of CD8 T cells in ankylosing spondylitis. Notes on the study in general: Made up of fewer than ten highly homologous variants, a TCR beta motif appeared characteristic of ankylosing spondylitis blood. Reports say disease-linked clones showed up significantly more in matched ankylosing spondylitis synovial fluid.

This clonotype was counted many times. What it recognizes is unknown. Trimming took 3 bases from V and 7 from J; bases not matched to a gene: 11. The germline V gene has CDR1 SGDLS and CDR2 YYNGEE. CDR3 length: 16 amino acids. TCRdb recomputed calls from the 5' RACE reads with MiXCR, one row per CDR3 protein. The table records about 39,000 distinct CDR3 sequences, less than 4% of them present only once. This chain connects TRBV9 to TRBJ2-1; 9 nucleotides match TRBD1. The sequence was collected from a male donor with ankylosing spondylitis or in good health (not recorded which). The sequencing sample was made of blood, either unsorted or a sorted T cell fraction (not recorded which). The CDR3, as DNA: TGTGCCAGCAGCGCCGACTACGGGACAGGGTTGAATGAGCAGTTCTTC. As protein: CASSADYGTGLNEQFF.